The clone carrying this T cell receptor (beta chain) has more than one count but fewer than ten. The data derive from a study of blood T cell repertoires in COVID-19. Study overall: The United States, Italy and Spain were the sources of the acute and convalescent COVID-19 samples. PBMCs, B-cell-depleted T cells, or T cells were the source of the cDNA or gDNA that made up the material.

Original handling: How many nucleated cells were present was estimated from reference gene primer amplification. TCRdb's copy holds only in-frame clones and misses some; the assay was immunoSEQ multiplex PCR. V, J and clone size are those of that table, while D and trimming were read from the DNA. This sample carries about 190,000 clones, about nine tenths of them seen once, and the ten largest clones take under 2%. Per germline, CDR1 SGHTA and CDR2 FQGNSA. Trimming stripped 0 bases from V and 4 bases from J, with 10 bases between. The CDR3 is 15 amino acids. The gene calls are TRBV7-2 and TRBJ1-3; TRBD1 is a possible D gene (5 bases). This clonotype was sampled from a man aged 18 to 29 with active or convalescent COVID-19. The sample comprised peripheral blood. DNA of the CDR3: TGTGCCAGCAGCTTAGCCCCAGGGTGGGGAAACACCATATATTTT. It codes for CASSLAPGWGNTIYF.